These 10 T cell receptor beta chains originate from one sample sequenced in a study of response to subunit inactivated influenza vaccine. Via MiXCR, TCRdb re-called the RT-PCR reads, giving one row per CDR3 protein. Among 300,000 to 350,000 distinct CDR3 sequences listed, 20% to 25% were seen once. This specimen consisted of PBMCs from blood, obtained 21 months after vaccination. All receptors come from a man between 50 and 70 years old who received an inactivated influenza vaccine.

The J gene is TRBJ2-1, the V gene TRBV11-2; perhaps TRBD1 as D (6 bases). Germline V gene lookup returns CDR1 SGHAT and CDR2 FQNNGV. The V and J ends lost 7 bases and 8 bases respectively, with 21 bases between them. CDR3 size: 15 residues. CDR3 bases: TGTGCCAGCACCAGGTGGGGGCCGGCAGGGGATGAGCAGTTCTTC. It yields the protein CASTRWGPAGDEQFF. Drawing the rest from reference TRBV11-2 and TRBJ2-1, the complete variable domain is EAGVAQSPRYKIIEKRQSVAFWCNPISGHATLYWYQQILGQGPKLLIQFQNNGVVDDSQLPKDRFSAERLKGVDSTLKIQPAKLEDSAVYLCASTRWGPAGDEQFFGPGTRLTVL.

The chain has TRBV7-9 and TRBJ2-1; 10 bases are shared with TRBD2. This CDR3 has 15 residues. The V gene's germline CDR1 is SEHNR and CDR2 FQNEAQ (reference sequence). The J segment lost 2 bases and the V segment lost 3 bases, leaving 1 base of the junction unmatched. The CDR3 DNA follows: TGTGCCAGCAGCTTGAGCGGGGGGGCCTACAATGAGCAGTTCTTC. Translated: CASSLSGGAYNEQFF.

The chain couples TRBV7-2 to TRBJ1-5; no clear D gene. Germline V CDR1 and CDR2: SGHTA, FQGNSA. The CDR3 is made up of 15 amino acids. Trimming stripped 3 bases from V and 2 bases from J, with 11 bases between. The CDR3 loop reads CASSFAGGRNQPQHF. The CDR3 nucleotides are TGTGCCAGCAGCTTTGCTGGAGGACGCAATCAGCCCCAGCATTTT.

This chain joins TRBV20-1 and TRBJ2-5, with 12 bases fitting TRBD2. Unmatched junction bases numbered 8, after V lost 0 bases and J lost 3 bases. The germline V gene has CDR1 DFQATT and CDR2 SNEGSKA (reference sequence). There are 17 residues in the CDR3. CDR3 protein: CSARDPLTSGGKETQYF. The CDR3 bases are TGCAGTGCTAGAGACCCACTCACTAGCGGGGGGAAAGAGACCCAGTACTTC.

This clonotype was picked up many times. V is TRBV15 and J is TRBJ1-3; no firm D call. The CDR3 is 13 amino acids. The V end lost 7 bases, the J end lost 0 bases, and 7 bases lay between the germline ends. CDR1 and CDR2 (germline): LNHNV, YYDKDF (reference sequence). CDR3 region: CATKNYSGNTIYF. The CDR3 DNA is TGTGCCACCAAGAATTACTCTGGAAACACCATATATTTT.

The sample holds a few counts of this clonotype. The V gene is TRBV7-9, the J gene TRBJ1-6; TRBD1 agrees at 10 bases. Looked up from germline, CDR1 is SEHNR and CDR2 is FQNEAQ (reference sequence). V lost 5 bases, J lost 7 bases, and 11 bases stayed unmatched. This CDR3 has 17 residues. CDR3 protein: CASSQAGAGQGNSPLHF. CDR3 DNA: TGTGCCAGCAGCCAGGCTGGGGCGGGACAGGGGAATTCACCCCTCCACTTT. Using reference TRBV7-9 and TRBJ1-6 for the parts outside the CDR3, the full variable domain is DTGVSQNPRHKITKRGQNVTFRCDPISEHNRLYWYRQTLGQGPEFLTYFQNEAQLEKSRLLSDRFSAERPKGSFSTLEIQRTEQGDSAMYLCASSQAGAGQGNSPLHFGNGTRLTVT.

The chain joins TRBV29-1 to TRBJ1-5; 8 nucleotides line up with TRBD1. This CDR3 contains 13 residues. The germline gives CDR1 SQVTM, CDR2 ANQGSEA. Trimming at V came to 7 bases and at J to 5 bases, leaving 7 bases not matched to a gene. The CDR3 protein is CSAGQGGDQPQHF. CDR3 bases: TGCAGCGCTGGACAGGGTGGGGATCAGCCCCAGCATTTT.

CDR3 loop: CASSLARGSQDGQPQHF. Written as DNA, the CDR3 is TGTGCCAGCAGTTTAGCTCGTGGGAGCCAAGACGGACAGCCCCAGCATTTT. The rearrangement uses TRBV12-3 or TRBV12-4 and TRBJ1-5; D uncertain. V was pared by 0 bases and J by 7 bases, with 19 bases between. CDR3 length: 17 amino acids.

The chain uses TRBV3-1 and TRBJ1-6; possible D gene TRBD1, 5 bases. This CDR3 region has 16 residues. Germline V gene data show CDR1 as LGHDT and CDR2 as YNNKEL (reference sequence). V was trimmed by 1 base and J by 7 bases, leaving 14 bases between them. CDR3 nucleotide sequence: TGTGCCAGCAGCCAAGCAGCGTCGACAGCAAATTCACCCCTCCACTTT. Amino acid sequence: CASSQAASTANSPLHF.

Only a few counts were recorded for this clonotype. The chain recombines TRBV4-3 with TRBJ2-3, with a tentative D call TRBD1 (7 bases). CDR1 is LGHNA, CDR2 YSLEER, per germline. The germline V and J ends were trimmed by 0 bases and 2 bases, with 24 bases remaining between them. The CDR3 covers 20 residues. This CDR3 is CASSQDDDREKWEDTDTQYF. The CDR3 DNA reads TGCGCCAGCAGCCAAGATGACGACAGGGAAAAATGGGAGGACACAGATACGCAGTATTTT.